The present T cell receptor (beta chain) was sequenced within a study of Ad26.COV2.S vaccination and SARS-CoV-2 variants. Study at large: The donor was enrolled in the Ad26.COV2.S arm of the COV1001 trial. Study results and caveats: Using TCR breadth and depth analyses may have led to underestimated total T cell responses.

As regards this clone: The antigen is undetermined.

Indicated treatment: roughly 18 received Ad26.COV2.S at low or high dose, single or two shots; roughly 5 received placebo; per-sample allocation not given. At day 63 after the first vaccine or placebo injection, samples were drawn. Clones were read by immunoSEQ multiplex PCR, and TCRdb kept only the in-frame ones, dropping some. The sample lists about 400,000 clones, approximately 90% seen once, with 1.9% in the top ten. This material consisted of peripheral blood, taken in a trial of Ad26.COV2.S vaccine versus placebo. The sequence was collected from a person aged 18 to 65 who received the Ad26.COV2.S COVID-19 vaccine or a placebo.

This CDR3 reads CASSESGTEAFF. The DNA for the CDR3 is TGTGCCAGCAGTGAGTCAGGGACTGAAGCTTTCTTT. The J gene is TRBJ1-1, the V gene TRBV2; possibly TRBD1 for D (5 bases). This CDR3 has 12 amino acids. Per the germline V gene, CDR1 is SNHLY and CDR2 is FYNNEI. The V end was cut by 3 bases, the J end by 5 bases, with 7 bases between.